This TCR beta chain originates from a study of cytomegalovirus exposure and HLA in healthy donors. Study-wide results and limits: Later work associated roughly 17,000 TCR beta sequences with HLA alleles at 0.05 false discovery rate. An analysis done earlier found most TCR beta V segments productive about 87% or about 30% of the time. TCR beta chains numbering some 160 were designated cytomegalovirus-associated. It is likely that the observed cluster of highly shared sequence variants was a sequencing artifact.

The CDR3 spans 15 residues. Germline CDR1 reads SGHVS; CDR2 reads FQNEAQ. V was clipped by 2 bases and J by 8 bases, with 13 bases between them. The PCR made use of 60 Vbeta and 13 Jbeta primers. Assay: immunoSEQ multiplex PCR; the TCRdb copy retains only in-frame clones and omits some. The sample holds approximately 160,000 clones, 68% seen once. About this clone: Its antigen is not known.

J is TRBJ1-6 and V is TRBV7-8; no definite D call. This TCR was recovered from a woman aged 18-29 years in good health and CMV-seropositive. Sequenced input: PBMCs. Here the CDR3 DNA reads TGTGCCAGCAGCTTACCTTCCGGGGTGCATTCACCCCTCCACTTT. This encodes CASSLPSGVHSPLHF.